This is a list of T cell receptor beta chains from one sample in a study of blood T cell repertoires in COVID-19. Using immunoSEQ multiplex PCR, the repertoire was profiled, and TCRdb retains in-frame clones only, with some absent. The sample lists 200,000 to 300,000 clones, approximately 83% occurring once. The sequencing sample was made of peripheral blood. The receptors were gathered from a woman older than 75 with acute or convalescent COVID-19. Each CDR3 is given with its conserved first and last residue. The order of the fields is D gene, V gene, clone size, J gene, CDR3 protein, CDR3 DNA. D genes are given only for firm matches. The size entry is marked missing in some rows and otherwise reads once, few, many or a size class.

D gene: TRBD2; V gene: TRBV7-9; clone size: .; J gene: TRBJ2-1; CDR3 protein: CASSPRTAGVYNEQFF; CDR3 DNA: TGTGCCAGCAGCCCCCGTACAGCGGGGGTCTACAATGAGCAGTTCTTC
D gene: .; V gene: TRBV7-9; clone size: few; J gene: TRBJ1-4; CDR3 protein: CASSLDFPATNEKLFF; CDR3 DNA: TGTGCCAGCAGCTTAGATTTCCCAGCAACTAATGAAAAACTGTTTTTT
D gene: TRBD1; V gene: TRBV6-1; clone size: .; J gene: TRBJ1-2; CDR3 protein: CASSDRGPFNYGYTF; CDR3 DNA: TGTGCCAGCAGTGACAGGGGGCCGTTTAACTATGGCTACACCTTC
D gene: .; V gene: TRBV5-1; clone size: many; J gene: TRBJ1-2; CDR3 protein: CASSLDSYGYTF; CDR3 DNA: TGCGCCAGCAGCCTGGACAGCTATGGCTACACCTTC
D gene: TRBD1; V gene: TRBV4-1; clone size: .; J gene: TRBJ1-6; CDR3 protein: CASSSGTGINSPLHF; CDR3 DNA: TGCGCCAGCAGTTCCGGGACAGGGATTAATTCACCCCTCCACTTT
D gene: .; V gene: TRBV2; clone size: once; J gene: TRBJ1-2; CDR3 protein: CASSEREVRGYTF; CDR3 DNA: TGTGCCAGCAGTGAGAGGGAGGTGAGGGGCTACACCTTC
D gene: .; V gene: TRBV24-1; clone size: .; J gene: TRBJ2-3; CDR3 protein: CATSYSLRSPDTQYF; CDR3 DNA: TGTGCCACCAGTTACTCCCTGAGGTCCCCAGATACGCAGTATTTT
D gene: .; V gene: TRBV28; clone size: .; J gene: TRBJ2-3; CDR3 protein: CASSSALQDTQYF; CDR3 DNA: TGTGCCAGCAGTTCCGCCCTTCAGGATACGCAGTATTTT
D gene: .; V gene: TRBV7-9; clone size: once; J gene: TRBJ1-4; CDR3 protein: CASSLAATNEKLFF; CDR3 DNA: TGTGCCAGCAGCTTAGCCGCAACTAATGAAAAACTGTTTTTT
D gene: TRBD2; V gene: TRBV7-2; clone size: .; J gene: TRBJ2-5; CDR3 protein: CASSSRLAGQETQYF; CDR3 DNA: TGTGCCAGCAGCTCGCGACTAGCGGGGCAAGAGACCCAGTACTTC
D gene: .; V gene: TRBV7-2; clone size: .; J gene: TRBJ1-4; CDR3 protein: CASSPQWGGSEKLFF; CDR3 DNA: TGTGCCAGCAGCCCCCAGTGGGGAGGGAGCGAAAAACTGTTTTTT
D gene: TRBD1; V gene: TRBV2; clone size: few; J gene: TRBJ1-6; CDR3 protein: CASSTHRGPDGSPLHF; CDR3 DNA: TGTGCCAGCAGTACCCACAGGGGGCCGGACGGTTCACCCCTCCACTTT
D gene: TRBD1; V gene: TRBV28; clone size: .; J gene: TRBJ1-5; CDR3 protein: CASSSTQGAGQPQHF; CDR3 DNA: TGTGCCAGCAGTTCAACACAGGGGGCCGGGCAGCCCCAGCATTTT
D gene: .; V gene: TRBV30; clone size: .; J gene: TRBJ1-6; CDR3 protein: CAISARRDSSYNSPLHF; CDR3 DNA: TGTGCGATCTCCGCCCGACGGGATTCTTCCTATAATTCACCCCTCCACTTT
D gene: TRBD1; V gene: TRBV4-1; clone size: .; J gene: TRBJ1-6; CDR3 protein: CASSQETGGGSYNSPLHF; CDR3 DNA: TGCGCCAGCAGCCAAGAAACAGGGGGCGGCTCCTATAATTCACCCCTCCACTTT
D gene: .; V gene: TRBV2; clone size: once; J gene: TRBJ2-5; CDR3 protein: CASTRQYGTQYF; CDR3 DNA: TGTGCCAGCACCCGACAGTACGGGACCCAGTACTTC
D gene: TRBD1; V gene: TRBV6-6; clone size: .; J gene: TRBJ1-1; CDR3 protein: CASRETGTNTEAFF; CDR3 DNA: TGTGCCAGCAGAGAGACAGGGACGAACACTGAAGCTTTCTTT
D gene: .; V gene: TRBV6-2/TRBV6-3; clone size: .; J gene: TRBJ1-1; CDR3 protein: CASSYPFGGNTEAFF; CDR3 DNA: TGTGCCAGCAGTTACCCGTTCGGGGGGAACACTGAAGCTTTCTTT
D gene: .; V gene: TRBV6-5; clone size: once; J gene: TRBJ1-2; CDR3 protein: CASKATGFDGYTF; CDR3 DNA: TGTGCCAGCAAAGCTACAGGGTTCGATGGCTACACCTTC
D gene: TRBD1; V gene: TRBV11-1; clone size: .; J gene: TRBJ2-4; CDR3 protein: CASSQFSQGSNLYF; CDR3 DNA: TGTGCCAGCAGCCAATTCTCACAGGGGTCGAATCTGTACTTC
D gene: TRBD1; V gene: TRBV15; clone size: .; J gene: TRBJ1-5; CDR3 protein: CATNPGTGGFDQPQHF; CDR3 DNA: TGTGCCACCAACCCCGGGACAGGGGGCTTCGATCAGCCCCAGCATTTT
D gene: .; V gene: TRBV5-1; clone size: .; J gene: TRBJ2-3; CDR3 protein: CASSWTGRGDTQYF; CDR3 DNA: TGCGCCAGCAGCTGGACAGGGAGGGGAGATACGCAGTATTTT
D gene: .; V gene: TRBV19; clone size: once; J gene: TRBJ1-2; CDR3 protein: CASRSGGRRLYGYTF; CDR3 DNA: TGTGCCAGTAGGTCGGGGGGACGGAGGCTATATGGCTACACCTTC
D gene: .; V gene: TRBV9; clone size: .; J gene: TRBJ2-5; CDR3 protein: CASSVGGRETQYF; CDR3 DNA: TGTGCCAGCAGCGTGGGGGGTCGGGAGACCCAGTACTTC
D gene: TRBD1; V gene: TRBV28; clone size: .; J gene: TRBJ1-5; CDR3 protein: CASKGGGQPQHF; CDR3 DNA: TGTGCCAGCAAAGGGGGCGGTCAGCCCCAGCATTTT
D gene: TRBD1; V gene: TRBV6-1; clone size: .; J gene: TRBJ2-7; CDR3 protein: CASSVLPTGGFNEQYF; CDR3 DNA: TGTGCCAGCAGTGTACTACCGACAGGGGGGTTCAACGAGCAGTACTTC
D gene: TRBD2; V gene: TRBV20-1; clone size: .; J gene: TRBJ2-7; CDR3 protein: CSASYSGGPNSYEQYF; CDR3 DNA: TGCAGTGCTAGTTATAGCGGGGGGCCTAACTCCTACGAGCAGTACTTC
D gene: .; V gene: TRBV6-4; clone size: .; J gene: TRBJ2-2; CDR3 protein: CASSLELNTGELFF; CDR3 DNA: TGTGCCAGCAGCCTAGAGTTGAACACCGGGGAGCTGTTTTTT
D gene: .; V gene: TRBV19; clone size: .; J gene: TRBJ1-2; CDR3 protein: CASSDAGDTNYGYTF; CDR3 DNA: TGTGCCAGTAGCGACGCGGGAGACACCAACTATGGCTACACCTTC
D gene: .; V gene: TRBV24-1; clone size: once; J gene: TRBJ2-3; CDR3 protein: CATSDSSLLTDTQYF; CDR3 DNA: TGTGCCACCAGTGATTCTTCTCTTCTCACAGATACGCAGTATTTT
D gene: .; V gene: TRBV5-5; clone size: .; J gene: TRBJ1-6; CDR3 protein: CASNRGGSGNNSPLHF; CDR3 DNA: TGTGCCAGCAACCGAGGGGGTTCAGGGAATAATTCACCCCTCCACTTT
D gene: TRBD1; V gene: TRBV18; clone size: .; J gene: TRBJ1-1; CDR3 protein: CASSPVTGGTEAFF; CDR3 DNA: TGTGCCAGCTCACCAGTTACAGGGGGCACTGAAGCTTTCTTT
D gene: TRBD1; V gene: TRBV9; clone size: .; J gene: TRBJ1-4; CDR3 protein: CASSPGTGKEKLFF; CDR3 DNA: TGTGCCAGCAGCCCCGGGACAGGGAAGGAAAAACTGTTTTTT
D gene: .; V gene: TRBV20-1; clone size: .; J gene: TRBJ1-1; CDR3 protein: CSASEGETEAFF; CDR3 DNA: TGCAGTGCGAGTGAGGGAGAGACTGAAGCTTTCTTT
D gene: TRBD1; V gene: TRBV7-9; clone size: .; J gene: TRBJ1-3; CDR3 protein: CASSLALTDRARSGNTIYF; CDR3 DNA: TGTGCCAGCAGCTTAGCCCTGACAGACAGGGCTAGATCTGGAAACACCATATATTTT
D gene: TRBD2; V gene: TRBV30; clone size: .; J gene: TRBJ2-2; CDR3 protein: CAWGNLLGGRTNTGELFF; CDR3 DNA: TGTGCCTGGGGAAATTTACTCGGGGGGAGAACGAACACCGGGGAGCTGTTTTTT
D gene: TRBD1; V gene: TRBV27; clone size: .; J gene: TRBJ1-1; CDR3 protein: CASSFRLTGGGEAFF; CDR3 DNA: TGTGCCAGCAGTTTTAGGCTAACAGGGGGAGGTGAAGCTTTCTTT
D gene: TRBD1; V gene: TRBV28; clone size: .; J gene: TRBJ1-1; CDR3 protein: CASRRTGGATEAFF; CDR3 DNA: TGTGCCAGCAGAAGGACAGGGGGAGCCACTGAAGCTTTCTTT
D gene: .; V gene: TRBV2; clone size: .; J gene: TRBJ1-2; CDR3 protein: CASRLTGLVGYTF; CDR3 DNA: TGTGCCAGCAGGTTGACAGGCCTAGTTGGCTACACCTTC
D gene: TRBD1; V gene: TRBV6-5; clone size: .; J gene: TRBJ1-6; CDR3 protein: CASTTMTGTNSPLHF; CDR3 DNA: TGTGCCAGCACTACGATGACAGGGACGAATTCACCCCTCCACTTT
D gene: .; V gene: TRBV3-1/TRBV3-2; clone size: .; J gene: TRBJ2-4; CDR3 protein: CASSPKGGLPFQYF; CDR3 DNA: TGTGCCAGCAGCCCAAAGGGGGGACTACCCTTCCAGTACTTC
D gene: .; V gene: TRBV13; clone size: .; J gene: TRBJ1-2; CDR3 protein: CASSLGGLPYTF; CDR3 DNA: TGTGCCAGCAGCTTAGGCGGGTTGCCCTACACCTTC
D gene: .; V gene: TRBV6-1; clone size: .; J gene: TRBJ1-5; CDR3 protein: CASSEGDWGVSNQPQHF; CDR3 DNA: TGTGCCAGCAGTGAAGGTGACTGGGGGGTTAGCAATCAGCCCCAGCATTTT
D gene: .; V gene: TRBV30; clone size: once; J gene: TRBJ2-6; CDR3 protein: CAWSILAPISGANVLTF; CDR3 DNA: TGTGCCTGGAGTATCCTAGCTCCTATCTCTGGGGCCAACGTCCTGACTTTC
D gene: .; V gene: TRBV10-3; clone size: .; J gene: TRBJ2-5; CDR3 protein: CAISESSETQYF; CDR3 DNA: TGTGCCATCAGTGAGTCTAGCGAGACCCAGTACTTC
D gene: .; V gene: TRBV28; clone size: .; J gene: TRBJ2-7; CDR3 protein: CATLGRSSYEQYF; CDR3 DNA: TGTGCCACCCTGGGGCGGAGCTCCTACGAGCAGTACTTC
D gene: .; V gene: TRBV5-6; clone size: few; J gene: TRBJ1-1; CDR3 protein: CASSLAPGEGAFF; CDR3 DNA: TGTGCCAGCAGCTTGGCCCCGGGGGAGGGAGCTTTCTTT
D gene: TRBD1; V gene: TRBV2; clone size: .; J gene: TRBJ1-5; CDR3 protein: CASSPDRVQPQHF; CDR3 DNA: TGTGCCAGCAGCCCGGACAGGGTTCAGCCCCAGCATTTT
D gene: TRBD1; V gene: TRBV3-1/TRBV3-2; clone size: .; J gene: TRBJ2-7; CDR3 protein: CASSATGTGVVEQYF; CDR3 DNA: TGTGCCAGCAGCGCGACCGGGACAGGGGTCGTCGAGCAGTACTTC
D gene: .; V gene: TRBV19; clone size: .; J gene: TRBJ1-4; CDR3 protein: CASSMSSATNEKLFF; CDR3 DNA: TGTGCCAGTAGTATGTCGAGTGCAACTAATGAAAAACTGTTTTTT
D gene: .; V gene: TRBV10-3; clone size: .; J gene: TRBJ2-7; CDR3 protein: CAISEHDEQYF; CDR3 DNA: TGTGCCATCAGTGAACATGACGAGCAGTACTTC
D gene: .; V gene: TRBV28; clone size: .; J gene: TRBJ1-6; CDR3 protein: CASSSTGVKSPLHF; CDR3 DNA: TGTGCCAGCAGTTCGACAGGAGTTAAGTCACCCCTCCACTTT
D gene: TRBD1; V gene: TRBV6-6; clone size: .; J gene: TRBJ2-6; CDR3 protein: CASREGQGAGANVLTF; CDR3 DNA: TGTGCCAGCAGAGAGGGACAGGGAGCCGGGGCCAACGTCCTGACTTTC
D gene: TRBD1; V gene: TRBV5-1; clone size: .; J gene: TRBJ2-5; CDR3 protein: CASSLAGQGQETQYF; CDR3 DNA: TGCGCCAGCAGCTTGGCGGGACAGGGCCAAGAGACCCAGTACTTC
D gene: .; V gene: TRBV6-5; clone size: .; J gene: TRBJ1-1; CDR3 protein: CASSQTGMNTEAFF; CDR3 DNA: TGTGCCAGCAGCCAGACAGGCATGAACACTGAAGCTTTCTTT
D gene: .; V gene: TRBV5-8; clone size: .; J gene: TRBJ2-7; CDR3 protein: CASRPESEQYF; CDR3 DNA: TGTGCCAGCCGTCCTGAGTCCGAGCAGTACTTC
D gene: .; V gene: TRBV5-6; clone size: .; J gene: TRBJ2-7; CDR3 protein: CASSLAAYEQYF; CDR3 DNA: TGTGCCAGCAGCTTGGCCGCCTACGAGCAGTACTTC
D gene: .; V gene: TRBV6-1; clone size: .; J gene: TRBJ1-3; CDR3 protein: CASSATTGYSGNTIYF; CDR3 DNA: TGTGCCAGCAGTGCGACTACGGGTTACTCTGGAAACACCATATATTTT
D gene: TRBD1; V gene: TRBV28; clone size: .; J gene: TRBJ1-4; CDR3 protein: CASSFPATGLEKLFF; CDR3 DNA: TGTGCCAGCAGTTTTCCCGCGACAGGGTTAGAAAAATTGTTTTTT
D gene: .; V gene: TRBV2; clone size: .; J gene: TRBJ1-1; CDR3 protein: CASSPGGGGLGTEAFF; CDR3 DNA: TGTGCCAGCAGCCCCGGGGGAGGGGGTTTAGGAACTGAAGCTTTCTTT